Listed below are T cell receptor beta chains from one sample, sequenced in a study of blood T cell repertoires in COVID-19. Some clones are missing from TCRdb's copy, which holds only in-frame ones; the method was immunoSEQ multiplex PCR. The sample gives nearly 350,000 clones, 85% to 90% of which show up once; 5.5% to 7.5% is in the top ten. The sequenced sample consisted of peripheral blood. All receptors come from a woman aged 65 to 85 with COVID-19, enrolled during active disease. The CDR3 runs from the conserved cysteine through the conserved F or W. The order of the fields is D gene, V gene, clone size, J gene, CDR3 DNA, CDR3 protein. The D gene is left open where the match is weak. Clone size is given for some rows only: seen once, a few or many times, or a class if the clone is expanded.

D: TRBD1; V: TRBV2; size: NA; J: TRBJ1-2; DNA: TGTGCCAGCAGTGCACAGACAGGGGGGGATGGCTACACCTTC; CDR3: CASSAQTGGDGYTF
D: NA; V: TRBV14; size: NA; J: TRBJ2-1; DNA: TGTGCCAGCAGCCCCACAGGGAACGATGAGCAGTTCTTC; CDR3: CASSPTGNDEQFF
D: NA; V: TRBV4-2; size: NA; J: TRBJ1-1; DNA: TGTGCCAGCAGCCAAGATGAGGGGCGGGAAACTGAAGCTTTCTTT; CDR3: CASSQDEGRETEAFF
D: TRBD1; V: TRBV5-6; size: NA; J: TRBJ1-1; DNA: TGTGCCAGCAGCCCCTCAGGGACAGGGAGAGCTTTCTTT; CDR3: CASSPSGTGRAFF
D: NA; V: TRBV30; size: NA; J: TRBJ2-1; DNA: TGTGCCTGGAGTGTACTTAGGGGGTTATACAATGAGCAGTTCTTC; CDR3: CAWSVLRGLYNEQFF
D: NA; V: TRBV4-3; size: NA; J: TRBJ1-6; DNA: TGCGCCAGCAGCCAAGATCTTGGCAGGGCAGATTCACCCCTCCACTTT; CDR3: CASSQDLGRADSPLHF
D: NA; V: TRBV30; size: NA; J: TRBJ2-1; DNA: TGTGCCTGGAGGCCAGGGGTCTACAATGAGCAGTTCTTC; CDR3: CAWRPGVYNEQFF
D: TRBD2; V: TRBV14; size: NA; J: TRBJ2-5; DNA: TGTGCCAGCAGCCAAGATTTTAGCGGGGGGACTACCCAGTACTTC; CDR3: CASSQDFSGGTTQYF
D: NA; V: TRBV19; size: few; J: TRBJ1-3; DNA: TGTGCCAGTAGTATAGCCAGGGCCGGAAACACCATATATTTT; CDR3: CASSIARAGNTIYF
D: TRBD1; V: TRBV6-2/TRBV6-3; size: NA; J: TRBJ1-2; DNA: TGTGCCAGCAGTCCCCTGCAGGGGGTGATCTATGGCTACACCTTC; CDR3: CASSPLQGVIYGYTF
D: TRBD1; V: TRBV19; size: few; J: TRBJ1-5; DNA: TGTGCCAGTAGTCGGACAGGGTCGCAGCCCCAGCATTTT; CDR3: CASSRTGSQPQHF
D: NA; V: TRBV5-1; size: NA; J: TRBJ2-7; DNA: TGCGCCAGCAGCCCCCGAGCTCTGCAGGGTAACTACGAGCAGTACTTC; CDR3: CASSPRALQGNYEQYF
D: NA; V: TRBV11-3; size: once; J: TRBJ2-2; DNA: TGTGCCAGCAGCAAGACAGGGAACACCGGGGAGCTGTTTTTT; CDR3: CASSKTGNTGELFF
D: NA; V: TRBV27; size: NA; J: TRBJ2-1; DNA: TGTGCCAGCAGTGTCGATGGACTGCGATCGGTTAATGAGCAGTTCTTC; CDR3: CASSVDGLRSVNEQFF
D: TRBD2; V: TRBV18; size: NA; J: TRBJ2-5; DNA: TGTGCCAGCTCACCAGTGGCTAGCGGGGAAGAGACCCAGTACTTC; CDR3: CASSPVASGEETQYF
D: NA; V: TRBV7-2; size: NA; J: TRBJ2-5; DNA: TGTGCCAGCAGCTTCAGTGAGACCCAGTACTTC; CDR3: CASSFSETQYF
D: NA; V: TRBV19; size: NA; J: TRBJ1-3; DNA: TGTGCCACCTCGATCTATCAGGGGAATGGAAACACCATATATTTT; CDR3: CATSIYQGNGNTIYF
D: NA; V: TRBV18; size: NA; J: TRBJ1-1; DNA: TGTGCCAGCTCACCCGAATGGGGGAGGGCTGAAGCTTTCTTT; CDR3: CASSPEWGRAEAFF
D: NA; V: TRBV30; size: NA; J: TRBJ1-4; DNA: TGTGCCTGGACAGAAACAACTAATGAAAAACTGTTTTTT; CDR3: CAWTETTNEKLFF
D: NA; V: TRBV3-1/TRBV3-2; size: NA; J: TRBJ2-5; DNA: TGTGCCAGCATTCCGCGGGACTCCCAAGAGACCCAGTACTTC; CDR3: CASIPRDSQETQYF
D: NA; V: TRBV7-6; size: NA; J: TRBJ2-5; DNA: TGTGCCAGCAGCTTAGGGGTGAGGCTCTTGCAAGAGACCCAGTACTTC; CDR3: CASSLGVRLLQETQYF
D: TRBD2; V: TRBV4-1; size: once; J: TRBJ2-5; DNA: TGCGCCAGCAGCCTTCCTAGCGGGGGTTTCCAAGAGACCCAGTACTTC; CDR3: CASSLPSGGFQETQYF
D: NA; V: TRBV2; size: NA; J: TRBJ1-2; DNA: TGTGCCAGCGGGGCAGGGCTAAGTGGCTACACCTTC; CDR3: CASGAGLSGYTF
D: TRBD1; V: TRBV7-9; size: NA; J: TRBJ1-2; DNA: TGTGCCAGCAGCTTAGGGTCGGACAGGGGACATGGCTACACCTTC; CDR3: CASSLGSDRGHGYTF
D: TRBD2; V: TRBV7-2; size: NA; J: TRBJ2-2; DNA: TGTGCCAGCAGGACTAGCGGGGTTGGCGGGGAGCTGTTTTTT; CDR3: CASRTSGVGGELFF
D: TRBD1; V: TRBV19; size: NA; J: TRBJ1-4; DNA: TGTGCCAGTAGTACGAACGGACAGGGTTGGGGCGAAAAACTGTTTTTT; CDR3: CASSTNGQGWGEKLFF
D: NA; V: TRBV11-2; size: NA; J: TRBJ1-2; DNA: TGTGCCAGCAGCTTGGGAGGGAGAGGCTACACCTTC; CDR3: CASSLGGRGYTF
D: NA; V: TRBV6-4; size: NA; J: TRBJ2-7; DNA: TGTGCCAGCAGTGACGTGGCGGGTTGGACCGCCGAGGACTTC; CDR3: CASSDVAGWTAEDF
D: NA; V: TRBV11-2; size: NA; J: TRBJ2-7; DNA: TGTGCCAGCAGCTTTCAGGGCCCCCTAGAGCAGTACTTC; CDR3: CASSFQGPLEQYF
D: TRBD1; V: TRBV6-2/TRBV6-3; size: many; J: TRBJ1-2; DNA: TGTGCCAGCAGTTACTCCGAGACAGGGGGTGTCCATGGCTACACCTTC; CDR3: CASSYSETGGVHGYTF
D: TRBD1; V: TRBV5-4; size: NA; J: TRBJ1-6; DNA: TGTGCCAGCAGCTTTGGACAGGGGGCAGGTAATTCACCCCTCCACTTT; CDR3: CASSFGQGAGNSPLHF
D: NA; V: TRBV2; size: NA; J: TRBJ1-6; DNA: TGTGCCAGCAGGACAAGACAGGCTCTAGATTCACCCCTCCACTTT; CDR3: CASRTRQALDSPLHF
D: TRBD2; V: TRBV7-2; size: NA; J: TRBJ2-3; DNA: TGTGCCAGCAGCCCAAGACTAGCGGGGGGGTCAGATACGCAGTATTTT; CDR3: CASSPRLAGGSDTQYF
D: NA; V: TRBV7-2; size: NA; J: TRBJ2-2; DNA: TGTGCCAGCAGCCCAAGGACCCGAGGGACCGGGGAGCTGTTTTTT; CDR3: CASSPRTRGTGELFF
D: TRBD1; V: TRBV25-1; size: NA; J: TRBJ2-3; DNA: TGTGCCAGCAGTGCGGGACAGGGGCCCAAGTATTTT; CDR3: CASSAGQGPKYF
D: TRBD2; V: TRBV5-1; size: NA; J: TRBJ2-5; DNA: TGCGCCAGCAGCTCCCCCGGGACTATGGGGGAGACCCAGTACTTC; CDR3: CASSSPGTMGETQYF
D: TRBD1; V: TRBV30; size: NA; J: TRBJ1-6; DNA: TGTGCCTGGGGACAGGGGTCAAGATCACCCCTCCACTTT; CDR3: CAWGQGSRSPLHF
D: TRBD1; V: TRBV7-8; size: NA; J: TRBJ1-1; DNA: TGTGCCAGCAGCTTAGCCACGACAGGGGGCACTGAAGCTTTCTTT; CDR3: CASSLATTGGTEAFF
D: NA; V: TRBV19; size: NA; J: TRBJ2-7; DNA: TGTGCCAGTAGTATCCACACAGGTCCCTACGAGCAGTACTTC; CDR3: CASSIHTGPYEQYF
D: NA; V: TRBV19; size: NA; J: TRBJ2-6; DNA: TGTGCCAGTTCCAACGGGATCATTGGGGCCAACGTCCTGACTTTC; CDR3: CASSNGIIGANVLTF
D: NA; V: TRBV25-1; size: NA; J: TRBJ1-3; DNA: TGTGCCAGCAGTGAATACGGGTATTCTGGAAACACCATATATTTT; CDR3: CASSEYGYSGNTIYF
D: NA; V: TRBV18; size: NA; J: TRBJ1-2; DNA: TGTGCCAGCTCACCCGGACAATCCCCCAACTATGGCTACACCTTC; CDR3: CASSPGQSPNYGYTF
D: NA; V: TRBV9; size: NA; J: TRBJ1-1; DNA: TGTGCCAGCAGCGGCAGGGACACTGAAGCTTTCTTT; CDR3: CASSGRDTEAFF
D: TRBD1; V: TRBV6-5; size: NA; J: TRBJ1-1; DNA: TGTGCCGGCGCTCGGGACAGGGATTACACTGAAGCTTTCTTT; CDR3: CAGARDRDYTEAFF
D: TRBD2; V: TRBV10-2; size: NA; J: TRBJ2-3; DNA: TGCGCCAGCCTAGCGGGACAGAGTGGCACAGATACGCAGTATTTT; CDR3: CASLAGQSGTDTQYF
D: TRBD1; V: TRBV3-1/TRBV3-2; size: NA; J: TRBJ1-1; DNA: TGTGCCAGCAGCCTCCGGGACAGCGAAGCTTTCTTT; CDR3: CASSLRDSEAFF
D: TRBD1; V: TRBV6-2/TRBV6-3; size: NA; J: TRBJ1-5; DNA: TGTGCCAGCAGTCCCTGGACAGGGAACAATCAGCCCCAGCATTTT; CDR3: CASSPWTGNNQPQHF
D: NA; V: TRBV11-2; size: NA; J: TRBJ2-2; DNA: TGTGCCAGCAGCCAGGTGGACAAGTCCACCGGGGAGCTGTTTTTT; CDR3: CASSQVDKSTGELFF
D: NA; V: TRBV29-1; size: NA; J: TRBJ2-7; DNA: TGCAGCGTTTGGTTGGGGAAATTGGCGGGGAGATACTACGAGCAGTACTTC; CDR3: CSVWLGKLAGRYYEQYF
D: TRBD2; V: TRBV13; size: NA; J: TRBJ2-3; DNA: TGTGCCAGCAGCCCCAGGACTAGCATGGGCACAGATACGCAGTATTTT; CDR3: CASSPRTSMGTDTQYF
D: NA; V: TRBV27; size: NA; J: TRBJ1-1; DNA: TGTGCCAGCAGGACAGCTAACACTGAAGCTTTCTTT; CDR3: CASRTANTEAFF
D: TRBD2; V: TRBV3-1/TRBV3-2; size: NA; J: TRBJ2-7; DNA: TGTGCCAGCAGCCAAACCCCACTAGCGGGGGGGCCAAGGACCTACGAGCAGTACTTC; CDR3: CASSQTPLAGGPRTYEQYF
D: TRBD1; V: TRBV7-6; size: NA; J: TRBJ1-2; DNA: TGTGCCAGCAGCTTAGCGAAGGAGGCGGACAGGGACTTCGACTACACCTTC; CDR3: CASSLAKEADRDFDYTF
D: NA; V: TRBV12-1; size: NA; J: TRBJ2-1; DNA: TGTGCCAGCAGCCCCGGGACTAGCGGGGGAGGCGCCTACAATGAGCAGTTCTTC; CDR3: CASSPGTSGGGAYNEQFF
D: NA; V: TRBV2; size: NA; J: TRBJ2-7; DNA: TGTGCCAGCACCGACCGGGGGTACGAGCAGTACTTC; CDR3: CASTDRGYEQYF
D: NA; V: TRBV18; size: once; J: TRBJ1-1; DNA: TGTGCCAGCTCACCATCGTCCACCGGGGGCACTGAAGCTTTCTTT; CDR3: CASSPSSTGGTEAFF
D: NA; V: TRBV29-1; size: NA; J: TRBJ2-3; DNA: TGCAGCGCGGTAGATACAGATACGCAGTATTTT; CDR3: CSAVDTDTQYF
D: NA; V: TRBV5-1; size: NA; J: TRBJ1-4; DNA: TGCGCCAGCAGCTTAACGGCAGGTCGAAGAGAAAAACTGTTTTTT; CDR3: CASSLTAGRREKLFF
D: NA; V: TRBV4-1; size: NA; J: TRBJ2-3; DNA: TGCGCCAGCAGCCCGGGGGTGGGGCCAAATACGCAGTATTTT; CDR3: CASSPGVGPNTQYF
D: NA; V: TRBV11-3; size: NA; J: TRBJ2-2; DNA: TGTGCCAGCAGCGCCACAGGGTCGAACACCGGGGAGCTGTTTTTT; CDR3: CASSATGSNTGELFF